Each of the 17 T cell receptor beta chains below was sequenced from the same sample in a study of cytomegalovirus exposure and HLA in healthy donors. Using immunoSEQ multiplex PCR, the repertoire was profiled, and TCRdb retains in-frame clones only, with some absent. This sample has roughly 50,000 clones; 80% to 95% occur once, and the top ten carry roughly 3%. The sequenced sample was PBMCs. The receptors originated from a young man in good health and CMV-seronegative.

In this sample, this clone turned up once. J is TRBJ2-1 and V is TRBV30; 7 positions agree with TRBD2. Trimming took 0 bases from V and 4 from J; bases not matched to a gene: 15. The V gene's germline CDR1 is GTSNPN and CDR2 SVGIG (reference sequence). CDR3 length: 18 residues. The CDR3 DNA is TGTGCCTGGAGTGTACGTGGTTTCGGGCGGGGGACGTACAATGAGCAGTTCTTC. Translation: CAWSVRGFGRGTYNEQFF.

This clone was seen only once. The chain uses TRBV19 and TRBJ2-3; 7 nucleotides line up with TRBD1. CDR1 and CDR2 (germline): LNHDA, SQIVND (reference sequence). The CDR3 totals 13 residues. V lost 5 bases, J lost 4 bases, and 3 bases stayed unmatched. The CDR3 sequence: CASSLGQADTQYF. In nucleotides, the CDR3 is TGTGCCAGTAGTTTAGGACAGGCAGATACGCAGTATTTT.

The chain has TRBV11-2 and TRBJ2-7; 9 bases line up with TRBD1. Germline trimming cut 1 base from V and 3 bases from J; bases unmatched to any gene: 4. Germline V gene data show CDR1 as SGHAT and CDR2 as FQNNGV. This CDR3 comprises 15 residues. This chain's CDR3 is CASSLVGTGFYEQYF. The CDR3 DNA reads TGTGCCAGCAGCTTAGTTGGGACAGGGTTCTACGAGCAGTACTTC.

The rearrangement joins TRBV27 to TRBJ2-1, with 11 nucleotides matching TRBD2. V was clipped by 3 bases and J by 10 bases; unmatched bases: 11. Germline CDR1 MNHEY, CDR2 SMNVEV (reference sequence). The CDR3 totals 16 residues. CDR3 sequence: CASSFEASGRSGEQFF. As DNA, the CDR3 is TGTGCCAGCAGTTTCGAGGCTAGCGGGAGGTCGGGGGAGCAGTTCTTC.

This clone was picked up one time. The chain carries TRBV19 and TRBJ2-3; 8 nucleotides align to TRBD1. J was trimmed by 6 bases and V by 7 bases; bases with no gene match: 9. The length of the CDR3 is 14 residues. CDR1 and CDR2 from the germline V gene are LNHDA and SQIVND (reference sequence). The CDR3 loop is CASKRQGAEDTQYF. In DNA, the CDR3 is TGTGCCAGTAAGCGGCAGGGGGCTGAGGATACGCAGTATTTT. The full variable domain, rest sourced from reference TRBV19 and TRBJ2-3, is DGGITQSPKYLFRKEGQNVTLSCEQNLNHDAMYWYRQDPGQGLRLIYYSQIVNDFQKGDIAEGYSVSREKKESFPLTVTSAQKNPTAFYLCASKRQGAEDTQYFGPGTRLTVL.

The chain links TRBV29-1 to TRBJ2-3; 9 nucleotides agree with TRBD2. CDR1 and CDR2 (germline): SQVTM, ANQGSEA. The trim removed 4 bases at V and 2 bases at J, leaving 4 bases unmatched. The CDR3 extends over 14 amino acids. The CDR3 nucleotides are TGCAGCGTTGTCGGGACTAGCAACACAGATACGCAGTATTTT. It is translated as CSVVGTSNTDTQYF.

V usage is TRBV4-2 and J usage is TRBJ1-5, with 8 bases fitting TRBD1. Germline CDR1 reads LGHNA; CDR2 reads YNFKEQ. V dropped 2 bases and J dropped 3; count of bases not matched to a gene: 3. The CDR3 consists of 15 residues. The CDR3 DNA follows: TGTGCCAGCAGCCAAACAGGGGGGAACAATCAGCCCCAGCATTTT. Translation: CASSQTGGNNQPQHF.

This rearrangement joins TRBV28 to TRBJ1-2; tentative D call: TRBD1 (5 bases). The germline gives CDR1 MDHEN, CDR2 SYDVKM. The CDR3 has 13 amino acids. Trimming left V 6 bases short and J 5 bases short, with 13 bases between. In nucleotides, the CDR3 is TGTGCCAGCAGGCCTCAGGACAAATATGGCTACACCTTC. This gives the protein CASRPQDKYGYTF.

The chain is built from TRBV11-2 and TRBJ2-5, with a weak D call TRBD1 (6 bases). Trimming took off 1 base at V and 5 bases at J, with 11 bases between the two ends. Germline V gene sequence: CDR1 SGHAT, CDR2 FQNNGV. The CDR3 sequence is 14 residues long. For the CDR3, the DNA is TGTGCCAGCAGCTTAGTTAGGGGGAGCGAGACCCAGTACTTC. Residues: CASSLVRGSETQYF.

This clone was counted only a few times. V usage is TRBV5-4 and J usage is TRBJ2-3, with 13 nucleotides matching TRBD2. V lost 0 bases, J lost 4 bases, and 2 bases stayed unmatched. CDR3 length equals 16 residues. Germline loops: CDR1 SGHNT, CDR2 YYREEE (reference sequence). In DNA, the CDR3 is TGTGCCAGCAGCTTGGCCGGACTAGCGGGAGCAGATACGCAGTATTTT. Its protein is CASSLAGLAGADTQYF.

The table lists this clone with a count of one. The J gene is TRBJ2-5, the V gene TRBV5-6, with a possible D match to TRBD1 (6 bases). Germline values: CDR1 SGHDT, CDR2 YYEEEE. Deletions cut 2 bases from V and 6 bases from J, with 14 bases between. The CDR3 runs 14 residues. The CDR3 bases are TGTGCCAGCAGCTTTACACAGGGTAGGCAGACCCAGTACTTC. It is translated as CASSFTQGRQTQYF.

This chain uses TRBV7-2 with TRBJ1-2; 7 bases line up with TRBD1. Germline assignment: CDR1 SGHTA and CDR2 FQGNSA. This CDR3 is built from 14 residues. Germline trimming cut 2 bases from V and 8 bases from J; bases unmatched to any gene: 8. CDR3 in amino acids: CASSLSLPTGGYTF. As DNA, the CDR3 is TGTGCCAGCAGCTTATCATTGCCGACAGGGGGCTACACCTTC.

CDR3 loop: CASSDSGTTGELFF. The CDR3 DNA reads as TGTGCCAGCAGTGACTCCGGGACTACCGGGGAGCTGTTTTTT. The chain joins TRBV6-4 to TRBJ2-2; D is possibly TRBD2 (6 bases). The germline V gene has CDR1 MRHNA and CDR2 SNTAGT. This CDR3 contains 14 residues. V dropped 0 bases and J dropped 5 bases, with 7 bases sitting between them.

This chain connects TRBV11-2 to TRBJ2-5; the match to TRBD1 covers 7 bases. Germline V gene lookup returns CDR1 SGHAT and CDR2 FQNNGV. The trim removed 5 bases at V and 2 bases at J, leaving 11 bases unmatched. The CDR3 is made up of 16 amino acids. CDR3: CASSRGSRGLQETQYF. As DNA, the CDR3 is TGTGCCAGCAGCCGCGGGTCCAGGGGGTTGCAAGAGACCCAGTACTTC.

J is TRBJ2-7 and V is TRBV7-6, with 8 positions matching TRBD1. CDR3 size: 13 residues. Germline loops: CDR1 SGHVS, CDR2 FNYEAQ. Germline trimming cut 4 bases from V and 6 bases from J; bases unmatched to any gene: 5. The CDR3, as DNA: TGTGCCAGCAGCTCGGACAGGGCGGTCGAGCAGTACTTC. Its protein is CASSSDRAVEQYF. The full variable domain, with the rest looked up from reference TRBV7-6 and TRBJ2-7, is GAGVSQSPRYKVTKRGQDVALRCDPISGHVSLYWYRQALGQGPEFLTYFNYEAQQDKSGLPNDRFSAERPEGSISTLTIQRTEQRDSAMYRCASSSDRAVEQYFGPGTRLTVT.

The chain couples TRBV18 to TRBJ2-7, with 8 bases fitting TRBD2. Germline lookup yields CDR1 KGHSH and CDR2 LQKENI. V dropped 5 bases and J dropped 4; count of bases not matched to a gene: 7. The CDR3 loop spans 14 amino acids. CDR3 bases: TGTGCCAGCTCAGGTGGCGGGGGGTTATACGAGCAGTACTTC. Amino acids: CASSGGGGLYEQYF.

CDR3 DNA sequence: TGTGCCTGGAGTCGCGAAGGACTAGGCCGCGGTGAGCAGTTCTTC. Translated, it gives CAWSREGLGRGEQFF. The chain carries TRBV30 and TRBJ2-1, with 7 bases aligning to TRBD2. The trim removed 2 bases at V and 9 bases at J, leaving 13 bases unmatched. Germline CDR1 and CDR2: GTSNPN and SVGIG (reference sequence). The CDR3 has 15 residues. The full variable domain, with the rest looked up from reference TRBV30 and TRBJ2-1, is SQTIHQWPATLVQPVGSPLSLECTVEGTSNPNLYWYRQAAGRGLQLLFYSVGIGQISSEVPQNLSASRPQDRQFILSSKKLLLSDSGFYLCAWSREGLGRGEQFFGPGTRLTVL.